The clone carrying this T cell receptor beta chain has a count of ten or more. As yet, its antigen is unknown. The data were obtained in a study of T cells in Graves' hyperthyroidism and ophthalmopathy. Overall study: Any treatment followed the collection of peripheral blood at initial diagnosis. Overall study results and limits: With a median lead of 6.5 months before onset, the model predicted ophthalmopathy.

RNA transcripts yielded amplified TCR beta CDR3 regions. Primed by the HTBI set, a first-round RT-PCR was run on the TCR CDR3. Each CDR3 protein is one row after TCRdb ran MiXCR on the multiplex PCR reads. The data contain approximately 330,000 distinct CDR3 sequences, approximately 18% of them singletons. V lost 0 bases to trimming and J lost 4 bases, with 10 bases between them. The CDR3 loop spans 15 amino acids. Germline V gene sequence: CDR1 MNHNY, CDR2 SVGAGI (reference sequence). Sequenced input: blood. The chain has TRBV6-6 and TRBJ2-1; D gene ambiguous. The sequence was collected from a woman aged 50 to 60 with Graves' hyperthyroidism. In DNA form, the CDR3 reads TGTGCCAGCAGTTACTCGATGGCTCCATACAATGAGCAGTTCTTC. It encodes CASSYSMAPYNEQFF.